These 12 T cell receptor beta chains were sequenced from one sample in a study of blood T cell repertoires in COVID-19. Clones were sequenced by immunoSEQ multiplex PCR, and TCRdb holds only the in-frame ones, with some missing. The table includes under 250,000 clones, about 91% detected once. Sequencing used peripheral blood. Receptors were obtained from a young woman with COVID-19, enrolled during active disease.

This chain connects TRBV9 to TRBJ2-6; D uncertain. Germline loops: CDR1 SGDLS, CDR2 YYNGEE. V was cut by 3 bases and J by 3 bases, with 10 bases left in between. The CDR3 runs to 15 residues. The CDR3 region is CASSAHTSGANVLTF. The CDR3 nucleotides are TGTGCCAGCAGCGCCCACACCAGTGGGGCCAACGTCCTGACTTTC.

This chain links TRBV19 with TRBJ1-4; TRBD1 aligns across 8 bases. This CDR3 spans 14 amino acids. V trimming: 8 bases; J trimming: 4 bases; junction bases outside the gene matches: 6. CDR1 and CDR2 from the germline V gene are LNHDA and SQIVND (reference sequence). For the CDR3, the DNA is TGTGCCAGTTGCGGACAGGGCATTAATGAAAAACTGTTTTTT. Its translation is CASCGQGINEKLFF.

The table lists this clone with many counts. The chain recombines TRBV2 with TRBJ2-1; D is possibly TRBD1 (5 bases). CDR3 size: 16 residues. CDR1 is SNHLY and CDR2 is FYNNEI in the germline V gene. V lost 4 bases and J 2 bases, leaving 15 bases between the germline ends. In nucleotides, the CDR3 is TGTGCCAGCAGTGTCGCGACAGTCCAACCCTACAATGAGCAGTTCTTC. The encoded protein is CASSVATVQPYNEQFF.

The chain combines TRBV5-5 with TRBJ1-3; the match to TRBD1 covers 8 bases. The CDR3 runs 17 residues. Germline CDR1 and CDR2: SGHKS and YYEKEE (reference sequence). Germline trimming cut 4 bases from V and 0 bases from J; bases unmatched to any gene: 9. The CDR3 nucleotides are TGTGCCAGCAGCCGGACCCCTGGACAGGGCTCTGGAAACACCATATATTTT. Its translation: CASSRTPGQGSGNTIYF.

The J gene is TRBJ2-7, the V gene TRBV3-1 (or the pseudogene TRBV3-2), with 8 bases identical to TRBD1. Looked up from germline, CDR1 is LGHDT and CDR2 is YNNKEL (reference sequence). J gave up 4 bases and V 0 bases, and 8 bases lay outside the gene matches. The CDR3 is 16 amino acids. In nucleotides, the CDR3 is TGTGCCAGCAGCCAAGATGTAAGGACAGGGACTTACGAGCAGTACTTC. This codes for CASSQDVRTGTYEQYF.

The rearrangement uses TRBV6-2 or TRBV6-3 and TRBJ2-5; D is undetermined. The CDR3 sequence is 14 residues long. CDR1 and CDR2 (germline): MNHEY, SVGEGT. V was clipped by 4 bases and J by 5 bases, with 14 bases between them. Written as DNA, the CDR3 is TGTGCCAGCAGTTTAAGCCCTCACGGGGAGACCCAGTACTTC. Amino acid sequence: CASSLSPHGETQYF.

This chain uses TRBV6-5 with TRBJ2-6, with 7 bases aligning to TRBD1. V lost 2 bases, J lost 16 bases, and 5 bases stayed unmatched. Looked up from germline, CDR1 is MNHEY and CDR2 is SVGAGI. The CDR3 extends over 12 amino acids. CDR3 nucleotide sequence: TGTGCCAGCAGTTACGGCAAGGGGGCTCTGACTTTC. Amino acid sequence: CASSYGKGALTF.

J is TRBJ1-2 and V is TRBV28; possibly TRBD1 for D (6 bases). The V and J ends lost 5 bases and 4 bases respectively, with 17 bases between them. Germline V CDR1 and CDR2: MDHEN, SYDVKM. The CDR3 sequence is 15 residues long. CDR3 sequence (DNA): TGTGCCAGCAGTCTAAACGGGCGGGGGGCCTATGGCTACACCTTC. It yields the protein CASSLNGRGAYGYTF.

The chain recombines TRBV19 with TRBJ2-3, with 8 bases fitting TRBD2. CDR1 is LNHDA, CDR2 SQIVND, per germline (reference sequence). This CDR3 is 17 amino acids long. The J segment lost 1 base and the V segment lost 5 bases, leaving 11 bases of the junction unmatched. The CDR3 loop is CASSYLLAGIGTDTQYF. CDR3 DNA: TGTGCCAGTAGTTACTTATTAGCGGGGATCGGCACAGATACGCAGTATTTT.

This clone was recorded at least ten times. The chain links TRBV28 to TRBJ1-5; 10 bases fit TRBD1. This CDR3 is built from 17 residues. Per the germline V gene, CDR1 is MDHEN and CDR2 is SYDVKM. V shed 2 bases, J shed 3 bases, and the junction held 7 bases outside the gene matches. CDR3 coding DNA: TGTGCCAGCAGTTTACCCAGGACAGGGGGGCACAATCAGCCCCAGCATTTT. Protein: CASSLPRTGGHNQPQHF.

The chain combines TRBV7-2 with TRBJ2-7, with a possible D match to TRBD1 (6 bases). This CDR3 comprises 15 residues. V lost 0 bases to trimming and J lost 4 bases, with 13 bases between them. Germline V gene lookup returns CDR1 SGHTA and CDR2 FQGNSA. The CDR3 DNA follows: TGTGCCAGCAGCTTAGCGACCAGGGGTAGATACGAGCAGTACTTC. Translation gives CASSLATRGRYEQYF.

The CDR3 DNA is TGTGCCAGCAGTACGGTGGCGGGTCACGGCTATGGCTACACCTTC. This gives the protein CASSTVAGHGYGYTF. This chain joins TRBV9 and TRBJ1-2; D unclear. V was shortened by 5 bases and J by 4 bases, with 18 bases between the two germline ends. From germline, CDR1 is SGDLS and CDR2 YYNGEE. The CDR3 has 15 residues.